Shown below are 2 T cell receptor beta chains from a single sample sequenced in a study of blood T cell repertoires in COVID-19. Only in-frame clones appear in the TCRdb table, and some are missing; sequencing was by immunoSEQ multiplex PCR. The data contain roughly 120,000 clones, over 80% of them seen just once; the ten biggest clones take up roughly 1.8%. The sample taken for sequencing was peripheral blood. All receptors derive from a man between 70 and 80 years old with acute or convalescent COVID-19.

This sequence joins TRBV10-3 and TRBJ1-1; 10 positions match TRBD1. Germline-derived CDR1 and CDR2 are ENHRY and SYGVKD. The CDR3 runs to 14 residues. Trimming cost V 3 bases and J 6 bases; bases outside gene matches: 4. The CDR3 DNA follows: TGTGCCATCAGTGAATCCGACAGGGGGCCTGAAGCTTTCTTT. Its translation: CAISESDRGPEAFF.

The chain recombines TRBV7-9 with TRBJ1-2; tentatively, D is TRBD1 (5 bases). V lost 3 bases, J lost 6 bases, and 11 bases lay in between. Germline CDR1 SEHNR, CDR2 FQNEAQ (reference sequence). The CDR3 is 13 residues long. The CDR3 sequence: CASSFDSNHGYTF. The DNA for the CDR3 is TGTGCCAGCAGCTTCGACAGCAACCATGGCTACACCTTC.